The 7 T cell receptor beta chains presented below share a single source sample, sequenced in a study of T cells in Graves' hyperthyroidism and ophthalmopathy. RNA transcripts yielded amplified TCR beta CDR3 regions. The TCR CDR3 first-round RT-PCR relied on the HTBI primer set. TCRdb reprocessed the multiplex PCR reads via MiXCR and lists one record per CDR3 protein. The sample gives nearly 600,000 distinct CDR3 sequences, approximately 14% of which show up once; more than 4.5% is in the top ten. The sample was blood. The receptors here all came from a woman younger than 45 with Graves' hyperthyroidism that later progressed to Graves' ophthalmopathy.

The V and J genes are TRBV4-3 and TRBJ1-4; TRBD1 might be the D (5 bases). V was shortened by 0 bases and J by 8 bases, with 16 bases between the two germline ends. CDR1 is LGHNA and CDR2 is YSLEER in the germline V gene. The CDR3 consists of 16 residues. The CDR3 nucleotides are TGCGCCAGCAGCCAAGAGGGTACGGGGGAGGCCGAAAAACTGTTTTTT. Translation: CASSQEGTGEAEKLFF.

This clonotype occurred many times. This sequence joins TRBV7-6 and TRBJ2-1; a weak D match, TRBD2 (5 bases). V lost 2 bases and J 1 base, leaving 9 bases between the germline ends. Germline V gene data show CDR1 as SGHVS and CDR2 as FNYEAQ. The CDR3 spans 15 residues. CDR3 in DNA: TGTGCCAGCAGCTTACTGCGCGGGTCCTACAATGAGCAGTTCTTC. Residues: CASSLLRGSYNEQFF.

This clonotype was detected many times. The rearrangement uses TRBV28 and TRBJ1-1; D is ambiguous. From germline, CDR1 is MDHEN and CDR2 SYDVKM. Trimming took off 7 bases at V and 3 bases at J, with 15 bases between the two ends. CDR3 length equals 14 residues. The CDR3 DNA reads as TGTGCCAGCACCAATTACCTTAGGGACACTGAAGCTTTCTTT. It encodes CASTNYLRDTEAFF.

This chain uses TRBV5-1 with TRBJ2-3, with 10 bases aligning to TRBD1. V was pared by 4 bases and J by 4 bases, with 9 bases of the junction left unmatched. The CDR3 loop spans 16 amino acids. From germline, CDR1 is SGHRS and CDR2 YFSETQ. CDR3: CASSPPMGTGADTQYF. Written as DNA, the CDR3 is TGCGCCAGCAGCCCCCCGATGGGGACAGGGGCAGATACGCAGTATTTT.

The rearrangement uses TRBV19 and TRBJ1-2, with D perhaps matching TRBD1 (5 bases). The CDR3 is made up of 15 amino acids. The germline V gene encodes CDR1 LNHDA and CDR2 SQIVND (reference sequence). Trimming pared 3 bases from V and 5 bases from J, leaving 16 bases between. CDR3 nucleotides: TGTGCCAGTAGTATCATCGGGACGGCGAAATATGGCTACACCTTC. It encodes CASSIIGTAKYGYTF. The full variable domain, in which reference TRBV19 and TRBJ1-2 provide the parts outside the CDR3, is DGGITQSPKYLFRKEGQNVTLSCEQNLNHDAMYWYRQDPGQGLRLIYYSQIVNDFQKGDIAEGYSVSREKKESFPLTVTSAQKNPTAFYLCASSIIGTAKYGYTFGSGTRLTVV.

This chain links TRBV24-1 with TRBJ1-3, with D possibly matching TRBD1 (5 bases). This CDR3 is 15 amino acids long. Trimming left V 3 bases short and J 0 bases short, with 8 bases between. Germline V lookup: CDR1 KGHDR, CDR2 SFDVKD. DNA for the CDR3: TGTGCCACCAGTGATGGGGCCGACTCTGGAAACACCATATATTTT. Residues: CATSDGADSGNTIYF.

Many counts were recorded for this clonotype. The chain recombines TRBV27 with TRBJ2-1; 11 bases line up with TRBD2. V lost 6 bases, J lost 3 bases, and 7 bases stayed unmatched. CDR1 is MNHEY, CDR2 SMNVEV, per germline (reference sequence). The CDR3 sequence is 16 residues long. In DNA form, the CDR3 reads TGTGCCAGCAGACAGGGACTAGCGGACAACTACAATGAGCAGTTCTTC. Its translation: CASRQGLADNYNEQFF.